A selection of T cell receptor beta chains follows, all from one sample in a study of T cells in Graves' hyperthyroidism and ophthalmopathy. From the multiplex PCR reads, TCRdb called clonotypes with MiXCR, one entry per CDR3 protein. The sample has 460,000 or so distinct CDR3 sequences, around 14% seen once; the top ten hold less than 20%. The sequenced material came from blood. These TCRs come from a young woman with Graves' hyperthyroidism. CDR3s leave out the opening cysteine and the closing phenylalanine or tryptophan. The order of the fields is CDR3 protein, V gene, J gene, clone size. The size of a clone is reported for some rows only, either as once, few or many, or as a class for expanded clones.

CDR3 protein: ASSRTQTQGGLDYGYT; V gene: TRBV7-3; J gene: TRBJ1-2; clone size: many
CDR3 protein: SVASESDRGRTEAF; V gene: TRBV20-1; J gene: TRBJ1-1; clone size: many
CDR3 protein: ATSDSGPGEQF; V gene: TRBV24-1; J gene: TRBJ2-1; clone size: many
CDR3 protein: SVGWQGANTGELF; V gene: TRBV29-1; J gene: TRBJ2-2; clone size: -
CDR3 protein: ASSYRTGSGNTIY; V gene: TRBV6-1; J gene: TRBJ1-3; clone size: many
CDR3 protein: ASSFTRDQPQH; V gene: TRBV13; J gene: TRBJ1-5; clone size: many
CDR3 protein: ASGQAINSPLH; V gene: TRBV2; J gene: TRBJ1-6; clone size: many
CDR3 protein: ASSVRDRAYEQY; V gene: TRBV7-8; J gene: TRBJ2-7; clone size: many
CDR3 protein: ASSQQRDRGSDGYT; V gene: TRBV3-1; J gene: TRBJ1-2; clone size: -
CDR3 protein: ASSQPFSGRGPDTQY; V gene: TRBV3-1; J gene: TRBJ2-3; clone size: many
CDR3 protein: ASSQEVPSGVYNEQF; V gene: TRBV3-1; J gene: TRBJ2-1; clone size: many
CDR3 protein: ASQGLAGYGSYEQY; V gene: TRBV27; J gene: TRBJ2-7; clone size: -
CDR3 protein: ASSFGPGQENEKLF; V gene: TRBV5-5; J gene: TRBJ1-4; clone size: -
CDR3 protein: ASSQDPGALNTEAF; V gene: TRBV4-2; J gene: TRBJ1-1; clone size: few
CDR3 protein: ASSLFSGRTTDTQY; V gene: TRBV7-8; J gene: TRBJ2-3; clone size: few
CDR3 protein: ASSLEFGRRETQY; V gene: TRBV5-1; J gene: TRBJ2-5; clone size: few
CDR3 protein: ASSLGRVDEQY; V gene: TRBV27; J gene: TRBJ2-7; clone size: many
CDR3 protein: SAFGRSYNEQF; V gene: TRBV20-1; J gene: TRBJ2-1; clone size: few
CDR3 protein: ASSRPPQDNEQF; V gene: TRBV12-3/TRBV12-4; J gene: TRBJ2-1; clone size: -
CDR3 protein: ASSFYSTASYGYT; V gene: TRBV27; J gene: TRBJ1-2; clone size: many
CDR3 protein: ASSPSHTGELF; V gene: TRBV11-2; J gene: TRBJ2-2; clone size: many
CDR3 protein: ASSPLTGEQF; V gene: TRBV9; J gene: TRBJ2-1; clone size: -
CDR3 protein: ASSEPGPNRLEQY; V gene: TRBV6-1; J gene: TRBJ2-7; clone size: many
CDR3 protein: ASSEYRIGVDGYT; V gene: TRBV25-1; J gene: TRBJ1-2; clone size: few
CDR3 protein: ASSLPGGRKNEQF; V gene: TRBV19; J gene: TRBJ2-1; clone size: -
CDR3 protein: ASSYVLTEAF; V gene: TRBV6-2/TRBV6-3; J gene: TRBJ1-1; clone size: many
CDR3 protein: ATRDRRADTQY; V gene: TRBV24-1; J gene: TRBJ2-3; clone size: many
CDR3 protein: ASSAGIAGDLQETQY; V gene: TRBV9; J gene: TRBJ2-5; clone size: -
CDR3 protein: ASSDPGDMNTEAF; V gene: TRBV6-1; J gene: TRBJ1-1; clone size: many
CDR3 protein: ASSVEARAYEQY; V gene: TRBV9; J gene: TRBJ2-7; clone size: -
CDR3 protein: ASSFARQGTMGSPLH; V gene: TRBV7-2; J gene: TRBJ1-6; clone size: many
CDR3 protein: ASSLVGVTAQETQY; V gene: TRBV7-2; J gene: TRBJ2-5; clone size: few
CDR3 protein: ASSLVLRTEAF; V gene: TRBV5-1; J gene: TRBJ1-1; clone size: many
CDR3 protein: ASSDPRLGGDTQY; V gene: TRBV25-1; J gene: TRBJ2-3; clone size: -
CDR3 protein: ASSLRGRVTEAF; V gene: TRBV12-3/TRBV12-4; J gene: TRBJ1-1; clone size: many
CDR3 protein: ASRSINGGNQPQH; V gene: TRBV19; J gene: TRBJ1-5; clone size: -
CDR3 protein: ASSYSRDTGELF; V gene: TRBV6-6; J gene: TRBJ2-2; clone size: many
CDR3 protein: ASSKHEETQY; V gene: TRBV5-5; J gene: TRBJ2-5; clone size: many
CDR3 protein: ASSFPDQETQY; V gene: TRBV5-6; J gene: TRBJ2-5; clone size: many
CDR3 protein: SAGGGGGKYEQY; V gene: TRBV20-1; J gene: TRBJ2-7; clone size: -
CDR3 protein: ASSVSGIGTQY; V gene: TRBV7-7; J gene: TRBJ2-5; clone size: few
CDR3 protein: ASTVDRLNTGELF; V gene: TRBV12-3/TRBV12-4; J gene: TRBJ2-2; clone size: many
CDR3 protein: SVSGQDYGYT; V gene: TRBV29-1; J gene: TRBJ1-2; clone size: -
CDR3 protein: ASSDGDRPLNTEAF; V gene: TRBV6-1; J gene: TRBJ1-1; clone size: few
CDR3 protein: ASRGASGRSGTGELF; V gene: TRBV19; J gene: TRBJ2-2; clone size: many